Each of the 5 T cell receptor beta chains below was sequenced from the same sample in a study of T cell repertoires in cytomegalovirus infection. For these receptors, no antigen is known. TCRdb analysed the reads with MiXCR anew, one entry per CDR3 protein. The sample has hundreds of thousands of distinct CDR3 sequences, around 35% seen once. The sequences come from cultured PBMCs, collected from culture after CMV antigen stimulation. The source of these receptors is a human donor in good health (CMV status not recorded). Some clones in this sample may be carry-over from other donors' samples.

This clonotype was observed a few times. V usage is TRBV5-1 and J usage is TRBJ2-5, with 9 nucleotides matching TRBD2. The junction had 29 bases not matched to a gene; V was cut back by 0 bases and J by 5 bases. CDR3 size: 23 residues. Germline loops: CDR1 SGHRS, CDR2 YFSETQ. The CDR3, as DNA: TGCGCCAGCAGCTTGGCCTACAGGCGAGGGACCCTCGCAGGCGGGGGGGCTTTGGAGACCCAGTACTTC. Amino acid sequence: CASSLAYRRGTLAGGGALETQYF.

This clonotype was seen many times. The chain is built from TRBV7-2 and TRBJ2-1; TRBD2 aligns across 7 bases. The CDR3 has 16 amino acids. V was pared by 4 bases and J by 1 base, with 7 bases of the junction left unmatched. Germline V gene data show CDR1 as SGHTA and CDR2 as FQGNSA. CDR3 DNA: TGTGCCAGCAGCTCCCGAAGCGGGGAATCCTACAATGAGCAGTTCTTC. Translating gives CASSSRSGESYNEQFF.

This clonotype has a handful of counts. The rearrangement uses TRBV7-2 and TRBJ2-1; 7 nucleotides agree with TRBD2. The germline gives CDR1 SGHTA, CDR2 FQGNSA. The CDR3 covers 14 residues. The ends lost 0 bases at V and 10 bases at J; junction bases unmatched: 6. CDR3 coding DNA: TGTGCCAGCAGCTTAGCGGGACTAAGGAACGAGCAGTTCTTC. Its protein product is CASSLAGLRNEQFF.

The rearrangement uses TRBV6-2 or TRBV6-3 and TRBJ1-5; a possible D gene is TRBD1 (5 bases). Germline V lookup: CDR1 MNHEY, CDR2 SVGEGT. The V end was cut by 4 bases, the J end by 11 bases, with 27 bases between. CDR3 length: 17 residues. CDR3 coding DNA: TGTGCCAGCAGTTTGGATGGGGTACAGACGTGGGGGAGTACCCAGCATTTT. Amino acids: CASSLDGVQTWGSTQHF.

This rearrangement joins TRBV27 to TRBJ2-3, with 9 bases identical to TRBD2. The CDR3 sequence is 15 residues long. V dropped 8 bases and J dropped 6; count of bases not matched to a gene: 12. The germline V gene encodes CDR1 MNHEY and CDR2 SMNVEV (reference sequence). The CDR3 DNA sequence: TGTGCCAGCTCGTATAGCGGGGGATCAGGGGATACGCAGTATTTT. Translation gives CASSYSGGSGDTQYF.